This passage covers 21 T cell receptor beta chains from one sample sequenced in a study of blood T cell repertoires in COVID-19. Sequencing used immunoSEQ multiplex PCR; TCRdb keeps in-frame clones, though not all of them. The sample lists a few hundred thousand clones; 85% were seen once. Sequenced: peripheral blood. These receptors all stem from a man aged 50 to 59 who had recovered from COVID-19.

The chain has TRBV10-3 and TRBJ1-5; 11 bases fit TRBD1. Germline V lookup: CDR1 ENHRY, CDR2 SYGVKD. The CDR3 extends over 18 amino acids. V was pared by 7 bases and J by 5 bases, with 16 bases of the junction left unmatched. In DNA form, the CDR3 reads TGTGCCATCAAGAGGGGTGACGTAAGGACAGGGGGCGATCAGCCCCAGCATTTT. This codes for CAIKRGDVRTGGDQPQHF.

The chain joins TRBV28 to TRBJ2-2; 8 nucleotides align to TRBD1. The CDR3 spans 14 residues. From germline, CDR1 is MDHEN and CDR2 SYDVKM. J lost 4 bases, V lost 9 bases, and 7 bases had no gene match. The CDR3 DNA sequence: TGTGCCAGTTCTCCGGACAGGGTCACCGGGGAGCTGTTTTTT. It is translated as CASSPDRVTGELFF.

The gene calls are TRBV28 and TRBJ2-5, with D unclear. The germline CDR1 and CDR2 sequences are MDHEN and SYDVKM. Between the trimmed V and J ends, which lost 3 bases and 4 bases, there was a span of 3 bases. The CDR3 totals 11 residues. The CDR3 DNA follows: TGTGCCAGCAGTTTCATAGAGACCCAGTACTTC. It codes for CASSFIETQYF.

The chain carries TRBV19 and TRBJ2-2; TRBD2 matches at 7 bases. Trimming took 5 bases from V and 2 from J; bases not matched to a gene: 11. The CDR3 runs 17 residues. Per the germline V gene, CDR1 is LNHDA and CDR2 is SQIVND (reference sequence). The CDR3 sequence is CASSWEGPPLNTGELFF. The DNA for the CDR3 is TGTGCCAGTAGTTGGGAGGGACCTCCGCTCAACACCGGGGAGCTGTTTTTT.

This clone is a singleton in its sample. V and J are TRBV7-7 and TRBJ2-1, with D maybe TRBD2 (5 bases). This CDR3 has 15 amino acids. Per germline, CDR1 SSHAT and CDR2 FNYEAQ (reference sequence). Trimming shortened V by 1 base and J by 0 bases, and 7 bases separated the two germline ends. CDR3 protein: CASSLDSGSYNEQFF. For the CDR3, the DNA is TGTGCCAGCAGCTTAGACAGCGGCTCCTACAATGAGCAGTTCTTC.

This chain links TRBV28 with TRBJ1-2; TRBD1 matches at 12 bases. The CDR3 spans 16 residues. Germline V CDR1 and CDR2: MDHEN, SYDVKM. V shed 6 bases, J shed 6 bases, and the junction held 11 bases outside the gene matches. CDR3 DNA sequence: TGTGCCAGCAGGACGGCCGGGACAGGGGGCCCCCATGGCTACACCTTC. Amino acids: CASRTAGTGGPHGYTF.

This chain joins TRBV14 and TRBJ1-2, with D unclear. From germline, CDR1 is SGHDN and CDR2 FVKESK. V lost 5 bases to trimming and J lost 2 bases, with 9 bases between them. CDR3 length: 13 residues. Here the CDR3 reads CASSSTLNYGYTF. The CDR3 coding sequence is TGTGCCAGCAGCTCAACATTGAACTATGGCTACACCTTC.

V is TRBV7-6 and J is TRBJ1-1, with D possibly TRBD1 on 6 matching bases. V lost 5 bases and J lost 6, with 16 bases in between. Germline V gives CDR1 SGHVS, CDR2 FNYEAQ. The CDR3 contains 14 residues. The DNA for the CDR3 is TGTGCCAGCAGCCAAGGGGGGGGACCGTCTGAAGCTTTCTTT. It codes for CASSQGGGPSEAFF.

The V gene is TRBV7-6, the J gene TRBJ2-2; weak D call: TRBD1 (6 bases). This CDR3 region has 19 residues. Trimming stripped 1 base from V and 2 bases from J, with 20 bases between. Germline loops: CDR1 SGHVS, CDR2 FNYEAQ. DNA of the CDR3: TGTGCCAGCAGCTTAGTTTTGAGTCGGGACATTGCTAACACCGGGGAGCTGTTTTTT. As protein: CASSLVLSRDIANTGELFF.

The chain combines TRBV28 with TRBJ2-7, with no clear D. Germline V gene data show CDR1 as MDHEN and CDR2 as SYDVKM. This CDR3 spans 15 amino acids. The V end was cut by 6 bases, the J end by 4 bases, with 19 bases between. CDR3 region: CASRMQQLNTYEQYF. Here the CDR3 DNA reads TGTGCCAGCAGGATGCAGCAACTAAATACATACGAGCAGTACTTC.

The chain carries TRBV27 and TRBJ1-4, with D possibly matching TRBD1 (6 bases). The length of the CDR3 is 13 residues. The V and J ends lost 4 bases and 11 bases respectively, with 14 bases between them. Germline lookup yields CDR1 MNHEY and CDR2 SMNVEV (reference sequence). The CDR3 DNA reads as TGTGCCAGCAGTTATCGGACAGACTACAAACTGTTTTTT. Its protein is CASSYRTDYKLFF.

The J gene is TRBJ2-5, the V gene TRBV28, with D maybe TRBD1 (6 bases). CDR1 and CDR2 (germline): MDHEN, SYDVKM. The V end lost 4 bases, the J end lost 4 bases, and 13 bases lay between the germline ends. The CDR3 is made up of 14 amino acids. The CDR3 DNA sequence: TGTGCCAGCAGTTCCAATGACAGGCCAGAGACCCAGTACTTC. Translation: CASSSNDRPETQYF. Based on the CDR3 plus reference TRBV28 and TRBJ2-5, the full variable domain is DVKVTQSSRYLVKRTGEKVFLECVQDMDHENMFWYRQDPGLGLRLIYFSYDVKMKEKGDIPEGYSVSREKKERFSLILESASTNQTSMYLCASSSNDRPETQYFGPGTRLLVL.

The V gene is TRBV28, the J gene TRBJ2-1, with 12 bases aligning to TRBD1. CDR3 length: 16 amino acids. J lost 9 bases, V lost 2 bases, and 8 bases had no gene match. Germline V gene data show CDR1 as MDHEN and CDR2 as SYDVKM. The CDR3 nucleotides are TGTGCCAGCAGTTTAGTCGGGACAGGGGGCTCGGTTGAGCAGTTCTTC. Protein product: CASSLVGTGGSVEQFF.

This chain connects TRBV28 to TRBJ1-5; a possible D gene is TRBD1 (5 bases). V lost 5 bases, J lost 7 bases, and 15 bases lay in between. Germline V CDR1 and CDR2: MDHEN, SYDVKM. The CDR3 length is 14 residues. CDR3 sequence reads: CASSPPNRNQPQHF. CDR3 bases: TGTGCCAGCAGTCCCCCTAACAGGAACCAGCCCCAGCATTTT.

This rearrangement joins TRBV27 to TRBJ1-2; 9 bases map to TRBD1. The CDR3 extends over 13 amino acids. Germline CDR1 is MNHEY and CDR2 is SMNVEV (reference sequence). Trimming at V came to 5 bases and at J to 8 bases, leaving 6 bases not matched to a gene. The chain's CDR3 is CASSHGTGNGYTF. The CDR3 coding sequence is TGTGCCAGCAGTCACGGGACAGGGAACGGCTACACCTTC.

The genes are TRBV18 and TRBJ2-3, with D tentatively TRBD2 (5 bases). CDR3 length equals 13 residues. Germline CDR1 reads KGHSH; CDR2 reads LQKENI. The germline V and J ends were trimmed by 1 base and 7 bases, with 9 bases remaining between them. DNA for the CDR3: TGTGCCAGCTCACCACGAGACGGGAATACGCAGTATTTT. Its translation: CASSPRDGNTQYF.

This clone appeared a few times. This chain links TRBV19 with TRBJ1-6, with D maybe TRBD1 (5 bases). CDR3 length equals 16 residues. The V gene's germline CDR1 is LNHDA and CDR2 SQIVND (reference sequence). The V end was cut by 4 bases, the J end by 2 bases, with 12 bases between. CDR3 protein: CASSTRQKAYNSPLHF. The CDR3 coding sequence is TGTGCCAGTAGTACGCGACAGAAAGCCTATAATTCACCCCTCCACTTT.

This clone came up a few times. The chain joins TRBV19 to TRBJ1-2, with 8 bases identical to TRBD1. This CDR3 is 15 amino acids long. Germline CDR1 and CDR2: LNHDA and SQIVND (reference sequence). The V and J ends lost 5 bases and 8 bases, in that order; junction bases with no gene match: 13. The CDR3 DNA reads TGTGCCAGTAGTGAGGACAGGGCCCTACGTGGAGGCTACACCTTC. Amino acids: CASSEDRALRGGYTF.

The V and J genes are TRBV28 and TRBJ1-1; D is uncertain. This CDR3 has 13 amino acids. V was trimmed by 2 bases and J by 11 bases, leaving 15 bases between them. Germline V gives CDR1 MDHEN, CDR2 SYDVKM. CDR3 coding DNA: TGTGCCAGCAGTTTAGTCGCCGTTCGGGAGGCTTTCTTT. Translating it yields CASSLVAVREAFF.

The chain carries TRBV27 and TRBJ2-1; 12 nucleotides line up with TRBD2. After removal of 5 bases from V and 2 bases from J, the junction contained 7 bases not matched to a gene. CDR3 length: 17 residues. CDR1 and CDR2 (germline): MNHEY, SMNVEV (reference sequence). The CDR3 sequence is CASSRRTSGITYNEQFF. In DNA, the CDR3 is TGTGCCAGCAGTCGTCGGACTAGCGGGATTACCTACAATGAGCAGTTCTTC.

The chain has TRBV6-5 and TRBJ1-4; weak D call: TRBD1 (6 bases). This CDR3 spans 15 amino acids. V shed 5 bases and J shed 8 bases, with 18 bases lying between them. The germline gives CDR1 MNHEY, CDR2 SVGAGI. The chain's CDR3 is CASSTLRGGGEKLFF. DNA for the CDR3: TGTGCCAGCAGTACCTTGAGGGGGGGCGGCGAAAAACTGTTTTTT.